One sample yielded the 20 T cell receptor beta chains listed below, sequenced in a study of blood T cell repertoires in COVID-19. Profiling relied on immunoSEQ multiplex PCR, and the TCRdb table lists in-frame clones only, not all of them. Found here are 200,000 to 300,000 clones, 80% to 95% of them singletons; the top ten hold over 0.65%. Sequencing used peripheral blood. The receptors come from a man aged 30-40 years with COVID-19, enrolled during active disease.

The chain couples TRBV11-2 to TRBJ2-7; D gene unclear. V was cut by 4 bases and J by 2 bases, with 12 bases left in between. This CDR3 contains 14 residues. The germline V gene encodes CDR1 SGHAT and CDR2 FQNNGV. CDR3 sequence (DNA): TGTGCCAGCAGCTCTTCCCATGCGACCTACGAGCAGTACTTC. It codes for CASSSSHATYEQYF.

The rearrangement links TRBV19 to TRBJ1-2; 9 bases agree with TRBD1. CDR1 is LNHDA and CDR2 is SQIVND in the germline V gene (reference sequence). There are 15 residues in the CDR3. The V and J ends lost 3 bases and 6 bases, in that order; junction bases with no gene match: 8. The CDR3 region has the DNA TGTGCCAGTAGTATGAGAACAGGGGGCCAGGATGGCTACACCTTC. Protein sequence: CASSMRTGGQDGYTF.

The chain links TRBV7-2 to TRBJ1-3; weak D call: TRBD1 (5 bases). From germline, CDR1 is SGHTA and CDR2 FQGNSA. The V end lost 2 bases, the J end lost 4 bases, and 6 bases lay between the germline ends. The CDR3 contains 13 residues. The DNA of the CDR3 is TGTGCCAGCAGCTTAAACAGGGGAAACACCATATATTTT. Amino acid sequence: CASSLNRGNTIYF.

The V and J genes are TRBV27 and TRBJ2-3; tentatively, D is TRBD1 (6 bases). Germline CDR1 MNHEY, CDR2 SMNVEV (reference sequence). Trimming stripped 2 bases from V and 2 bases from J, with 11 bases between. The CDR3 has 15 amino acids. This CDR3 reads CASSLTDRNTDTQYF. The DNA of the CDR3 is TGTGCCAGCAGTTTAACGGACAGAAACACAGATACGCAGTATTTT.

V gene TRBV9 combines with J gene TRBJ1-3; D gene unclear. CDR1 is SGDLS and CDR2 is YYNGEE in the germline V gene. The V gene lost 4 bases and the J gene lost 3 bases, with 17 bases spanning the gap. The CDR3 consists of 16 residues. In nucleotides, the CDR3 is TGTGCCAGCAGCCAAAGATCCAGCGGAGTTGGAAACACCATATATTTT. Translated: CASSQRSSGVGNTIYF.

This chain uses TRBV18 with TRBJ1-1; no clear D gene. The CDR3 contains 13 residues. Trimming took 6 bases from V and 4 from J, leaving 12 bases between them. Germline assignment: CDR1 KGHSH and CDR2 LQKENI. The chain's CDR3 is CASSPGFGTEAFF. The CDR3, as DNA: TGTGCCAGCTCCCCGGGTTTTGGCACTGAAGCTTTCTTT.

This chain connects TRBV5-1 to TRBJ1-2, with D maybe TRBD1 (6 bases). Trimming shortened V by 0 bases and J by 4 bases, and 13 bases separated the two germline ends. CDR3 length: 15 amino acids. CDR1 is SGHRS, CDR2 YFSETQ, per germline. This CDR3 reads CASSLESGAAYGYTF. CDR3 in DNA: TGCGCCAGCAGCTTGGAATCAGGGGCCGCCTATGGCTACACCTTC.

In this sample, this clone turned up once. The rearrangement links TRBV11-2 to TRBJ2-1; 8 bases fit TRBD2. Germline loops: CDR1 SGHAT, CDR2 FQNNGV. The CDR3 consists of 16 residues. V lost 0 bases and J lost 8; bases outside the gene matches: 9. Here the CDR3 reads CASSLDGGDTSDEQFF. The CDR3, as DNA: TGTGCCAGCAGCTTAGACGGGGGGGATACAAGCGATGAGCAGTTCTTC.

CDR3 in DNA: TGTGCCAGTAGTATCAGGGGGATAGCGGCAAACACCATATATTTT. This sequence encodes CASSIRGIAANTIYF. The chain carries TRBV19 and TRBJ1-3; 7 bases agree with TRBD1. The germline V gene encodes CDR1 LNHDA and CDR2 SQIVND (reference sequence). CDR3 length equals 15 residues. The trim removed 3 bases at V and 6 bases at J, leaving 8 bases unmatched.

The V call is TRBV11-1, the J call TRBJ2-7; D gene uncertain. There are 13 residues in the CDR3. Looked up from germline, CDR1 is SGHAT and CDR2 is FQDESV (reference sequence). Trimming took 0 bases from V and 5 from J, leaving 8 bases between them. The CDR3 nucleotides are TGTGCCAGCAGCTTAGCCGGTACCAACGAGCAGTACTTC. Protein product: CASSLAGTNEQYF.

Concerning this clone: Within the sample, other DNA sequences also encode this same CDR3. The chain recombines TRBV9 with TRBJ2-3, with 9 bases fitting TRBD2. Germline CDR1 is SGDLS and CDR2 is YYNGEE. The CDR3 runs to 15 residues. With V trimmed by 0 bases and J by 1 base, 0 bases remained unmatched. The CDR3 is CASSVGLAGTDTQYF. The CDR3 nucleotides read TGTGCCAGCAGCGTAGGACTAGCGGGCACAGATACGCAGTATTTT.

The chain is built from TRBV7-9 and TRBJ2-5; D is perhaps TRBD2 (6 bases). V lost 1 base to trimming and J lost 0 bases, with 18 bases between them. Looked up from germline, CDR1 is SEHNR and CDR2 is FQNEAQ (reference sequence). This CDR3 has 18 residues. CDR3 DNA sequence: TGTGCCAGCAGCTTAGGCCCCATGGGGGGAGACTACCAAGAGACCCAGTACTTC. Protein product: CASSLGPMGGDYQETQYF.

V and J are TRBV6-5 and TRBJ1-1, with D perhaps matching TRBD1 (5 bases). Germline CDR1 is MNHEY and CDR2 is SVGAGI. This CDR3 has 13 amino acids. Trimming left V 9 bases short and J 5 bases short, with 16 bases between. The CDR3: CASRGIGYTEAFF. Here the CDR3 DNA reads TGTGCCAGTCGGGGGATAGGATATACTGAAGCTTTCTTT.

The V gene is TRBV4-1, the J gene TRBJ1-2, with 9 bases matching TRBD1. CDR1 and CDR2 (germline): MGHRA, YSYEKL. This CDR3 spans 15 amino acids. The V gene end was trimmed by 5 bases and the J gene end by 4 bases; junction bases not matched to a gene: 8. The CDR3 DNA reads as TGCGCCAGCAGCGCACCCGGGACAGGGCTCTATGGCTACACCTTC. Its protein is CASSAPGTGLYGYTF.

V usage is TRBV13 and J usage is TRBJ2-1; TRBD2 matches at 8 bases. CDR1 PRHDT and CDR2 FYEKMQ come from the germline V gene (reference sequence). CDR3 length: 11 residues. Trimming cost V 3 bases and J 15 bases; bases outside gene matches: 4. The CDR3 region has the DNA TGTGCCAGCAGCTTTAGCGGGGCCAGGTTCTTC. It specifies CASSFSGARFF.

The V call is TRBV2, the J call TRBJ2-3; 8 positions agree with TRBD1. CDR1 SNHLY and CDR2 FYNNEI come from the germline V gene. The CDR3 runs 17 residues. V dropped 6 bases and J dropped 5; count of bases not matched to a gene: 16. Written as DNA, the CDR3 is TGTGCCAGCAGGTTGTCTACAGGGGGAACAGGGGGAGATACGCAGTATTTT. This translates into CASRLSTGGTGGDTQYF.

The V call is TRBV2, the J call TRBJ1-1; 11 nucleotides agree with TRBD1. Trimming removed 2 bases from V and 0 bases from J; junction bases left unmatched: 5. Germline V lookup: CDR1 SNHLY, CDR2 FYNNEI. The CDR3 is 17 residues long. CDR3 DNA sequence: TGTGCCAGCAGTGAACTTGGACAGGGGGCTTTGAACACTGAAGCTTTCTTT. Translating gives CASSELGQGALNTEAFF.

The chain couples TRBV3-1 (or the pseudogene TRBV3-2) to TRBJ1-2; no clear D. V was trimmed by 1 base and J by 3 bases, leaving 9 bases between them. The germline V gene encodes CDR1 LGHDT and CDR2 YNNKEL (reference sequence). The CDR3 length is 14 residues. The CDR3: CASSQVKEDYGYTF. CDR3 bases: TGTGCCAGCAGCCAAGTGAAGGAGGACTATGGCTACACCTTC.

CDR3 amino acids: CASSEFHQMTDTQYF. CDR3 DNA sequence: TGTGCCAGCAGTGAGTTTCATCAGATGACAGATACGCAGTATTTT. The chain is built from TRBV2 and TRBJ2-3, with D unresolved. The CDR3 is 15 amino acids. Trimming removed 3 bases from V and 3 bases from J, with 13 bases in between. CDR1 is SNHLY, CDR2 FYNNEI, per germline.

The gene calls are TRBV7-7 and TRBJ2-7; 8 nucleotides align to TRBD2. The CDR3 covers 14 residues. CDR1 is SSHAT, CDR2 FNYEAQ, per germline (reference sequence). V was clipped by 4 bases and J by 6 bases; unmatched bases: 8. In DNA, the CDR3 is TGTGCCAGCAGCTCAGGGACTAGAAGTTCCGAGCAGTACTTC. The encoded protein is CASSSGTRSSEQYF.